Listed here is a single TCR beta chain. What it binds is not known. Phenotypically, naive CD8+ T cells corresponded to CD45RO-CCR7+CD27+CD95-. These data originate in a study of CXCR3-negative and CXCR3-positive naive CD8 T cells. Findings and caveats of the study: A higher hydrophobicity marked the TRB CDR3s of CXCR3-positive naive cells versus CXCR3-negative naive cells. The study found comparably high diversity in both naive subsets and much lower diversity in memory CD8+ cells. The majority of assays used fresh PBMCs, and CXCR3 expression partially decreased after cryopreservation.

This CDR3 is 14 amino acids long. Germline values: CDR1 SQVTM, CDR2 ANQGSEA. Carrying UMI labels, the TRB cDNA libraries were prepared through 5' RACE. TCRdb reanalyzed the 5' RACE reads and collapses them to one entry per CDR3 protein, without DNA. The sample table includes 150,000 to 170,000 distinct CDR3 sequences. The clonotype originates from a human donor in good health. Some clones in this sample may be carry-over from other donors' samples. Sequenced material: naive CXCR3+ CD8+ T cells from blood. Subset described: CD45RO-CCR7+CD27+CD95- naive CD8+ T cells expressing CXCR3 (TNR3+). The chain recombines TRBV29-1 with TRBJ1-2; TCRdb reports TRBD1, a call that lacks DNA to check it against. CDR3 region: CSVSGTDFFYGYTF.